The 27 T cell receptor beta chains presented below share a single source sample, sequenced in a study of shared clonotypes between healthy human individuals. Naive CD8 cells were CD45RO-negative, positively selected for CCR7, excluding terminally differentiated effector memory CD45RA+ cells. Profiled with immunoSEQ multiplex PCR; TCRdb holds only in-frame clones, not every one. This repertoire shows about 2,200,000 clones, about 93% found once; its top ten account for over 1.5%. The sequenced sample was naive CD8+ T cells from PBMCs. The receptors were gathered from a man younger than 35 in good health. Some clones in this sample may be carry-over from other donors' samples.

V usage is TRBV7-9 and J usage is TRBJ2-7, with D possibly TRBD1 on 5 matching bases. The CDR3 totals 12 residues. Germline values: CDR1 SEHNR, CDR2 FQNEAQ (reference sequence). V was clipped by 5 bases and J by 4 bases, with 9 bases between them. The CDR3 DNA follows: TGTGCCAGCAGCGTCCCAGGGTACGAGCAGTACTTC. It encodes CASSVPGYEQYF.

This chain uses TRBV9 with TRBJ2-2, with 14 bases lining up with TRBD2. The CDR3 has 17 residues. In germline, CDR1 is SGDLS, CDR2 YYNGEE. With V trimmed by 4 bases and J by 6 bases, 8 bases remained unmatched. The CDR3 DNA is TGTGCCAGCAGCCCCAGACTAGCGGGAGGGTCAGCCGGGGAGCTGTTTTTT. It translates to CASSPRLAGGSAGELFF.

Concerning this clone: Other DNA sequences in this specimen translate into the identical CDR3. The chain couples TRBV28 to TRBJ2-5; D gene uncertain. CDR3 length: 11 amino acids. Trimming took off 6 bases at V and 4 bases at J, with 6 bases between the two ends. Per germline, CDR1 MDHEN and CDR2 SYDVKM. CDR3 coding DNA: TGTGCCAGCAGCTGGGGAGAGACCCAGTACTTC. Residues: CASSWGETQYF.

This chain uses TRBV11-2 with TRBJ2-5, with D hard to call. Germline V gene lookup returns CDR1 SGHAT and CDR2 FQNNGV. This CDR3 is built from 15 residues. Trimming stripped 4 bases from V and 5 bases from J, with 17 bases between. In nucleotides, the CDR3 is TGTGCCAGCAGCTCCTCGGTGGACGCCCGGGAGACCCAGTACTTC. This encodes CASSSSVDARETQYF.

The CDR3 sequence: CASSRTDWSQETQYF. The CDR3 DNA reads TGTGCCAGCAGCCGTACTGATTGGTCCCAAGAGACCCAGTACTTC. J is TRBJ2-5 and V is TRBV7-8; D is ambiguous. The CDR3 is 15 residues long. V gave up 5 bases and J gave up 1 base, with 14 bases separating them. Germline lookup yields CDR1 SGHVS and CDR2 FQNEAQ.

The V and J genes are TRBV9 and TRBJ2-1; the D gene is possibly TRBD2 (5 bases). Trimming shortened V by 0 bases and J by 3 bases, and 13 bases separated the two germline ends. The length of the CDR3 is 16 residues. In germline, CDR1 is SGDLS, CDR2 YYNGEE. CDR3 nucleotides: TGTGCCAGCAGCGTAGTAGTGGGAGTGGGCTACAATGAGCAGTTCTTC. It specifies CASSVVVGVGYNEQFF.

CDR3 sequence: CASSEGSRGSPLHF. In DNA, the CDR3 is TGTGCCAGCAGCGAGGGGAGTAGAGGTTCACCCCTCCACTTT. The J gene is TRBJ1-6, the V gene TRBV9, with D tentatively TRBD1 (5 bases). The CDR3 runs to 14 residues. CDR1 and CDR2 from the germline V gene are SGDLS and YYNGEE. Deletions cut 3 bases from V and 9 bases from J, with 13 bases between.

The chain is built from TRBV4-2 and TRBJ2-7, with D possibly TRBD2 on 5 matching bases. Trimming took 10 bases from V and 0 from J, leaving 13 bases between them. The germline gives CDR1 LGHNA, CDR2 YNFKEQ. The CDR3 is 13 residues long. The CDR3 bases are TGTGCCACCACGGGGATTGGCTCCTACGAGCAGTACTTC. This gives the protein CATTGIGSYEQYF.

V is TRBV28 and J is TRBJ1-5; no definite D call. Germline V gives CDR1 MDHEN, CDR2 SYDVKM. Trimming stripped 1 base from V and 3 bases from J, with 4 bases between. The CDR3 spans 13 residues. CDR3 nucleotide sequence: TGTGCCAGCAGTTTATACAACAATCAGCCCCAGCATTTT. Encoded protein: CASSLYNNQPQHF.

The chain has TRBV13 and TRBJ2-5, with TRBD1 as a possible D gene (5 bases). V lost 5 bases to trimming and J lost 2 bases, with 9 bases between them. The germline V gene encodes CDR1 PRHDT and CDR2 FYEKMQ (reference sequence). The CDR3 length is 13 residues. The CDR3 DNA sequence: TGTGCCAGCAGCCCTCGACAGCAAGAGACCCAGTACTTC. This codes for CASSPRQQETQYF.

The V call is TRBV25-1, the J call TRBJ2-3; 10 bases match TRBD2. Germline loops: CDR1 MGHDK, CDR2 SYGVNS. The junction had 12 bases not matched to a gene; V was cut back by 1 base and J by 5 bases. The CDR3 runs to 18 residues. This CDR3 reads CASSEFRFLAGEEDTQYF. CDR3 in DNA: TGTGCCAGCAGTGAATTCCGCTTCCTAGCGGGAGAGGAAGATACGCAGTATTTT.

J is TRBJ2-1 and V is TRBV7-8, with a possible D match to TRBD2 (6 bases). V lost 4 bases, J lost 10 bases, and 20 bases lay in between. The length of the CDR3 is 15 residues. Germline V CDR1 and CDR2: SGHVS, FQNEAQ. For the CDR3, the DNA is TGTGCCAGCAGCTACACGGCGGGATCGTGGGGGGAGCAGTTCTTC. Residues: CASSYTAGSWGEQFF.

The chain recombines TRBV6-1 with TRBJ2-1; 7 nucleotides align to TRBD2. CDR1 is MNHNS, CDR2 SASEGT, per germline. This CDR3 comprises 16 residues. Losses at the gene ends were 2 bases for V and 4 bases for J; bases not matched to a gene: 8. The CDR3 region is CASSEWGGEGYNEQFF. In DNA form, the CDR3 reads TGTGCCAGCAGTGAATGGGGGGGAGAGGGATACAATGAGCAGTTCTTC.

Remarks on this clone: Additional DNA sequences in this sample encode the identical CDR3. V usage is TRBV11-2 and J usage is TRBJ2-7, with D possibly TRBD2 on 5 matching bases. From germline, CDR1 is SGHAT and CDR2 FQNNGV. The V end lost 1 base, the J end lost 0 bases, and 10 bases lay between the germline ends. The CDR3 has 15 residues. The CDR3 spells CASSLGGGSSYEQYF. CDR3 DNA sequence: TGTGCCAGCAGCTTAGGGGGTGGGAGCTCCTACGAGCAGTACTTC.

In regard to this clone: This same CDR3 is encoded by further DNA sequences in the sample. The chain is built from TRBV7-9 and TRBJ1-1; the D gene is possibly TRBD1 (6 bases). Germline values: CDR1 SEHNR, CDR2 FQNEAQ (reference sequence). Trimming shortened V by 1 base and J by 1 base, and 10 bases separated the two germline ends. This CDR3 contains 15 residues. The CDR3 DNA is TGTGCCAGCAGCTTAGGGAGGGGGACGAACACTGAAGCTTTCTTT. This sequence encodes CASSLGRGTNTEAFF.

As to this clone: The sample carries other DNA sequences with the same CDR3. This chain joins TRBV5-6 and TRBJ1-5; 9 positions match TRBD1. V trimming: 2 bases; J trimming: 5 bases; junction bases outside the gene matches: 2. CDR1 is SGHDT and CDR2 is YYEEEE in the germline V gene. CDR3 length equals 14 residues. The CDR3 loop is CASSLGQGYQPQHF. DNA of the CDR3: TGTGCCAGCAGCTTAGGACAGGGGTATCAGCCCCAGCATTTT. Combining the CDR3 with reference TRBV5-6 and TRBJ1-5 gives the whole variable domain DAGVTQSPTHLIKTRGQQVTLRCSPKSGHDTVSWYQQALGQGPQFIFQYYEEEERQRGNFPDRFSGHQFPNYSSELNVNALLLGDSALYLCASSLGQGYQPQHFGDGTRLSIL.

The chain is built from TRBV7-9 and TRBJ2-5; 9 positions agree with TRBD2. The germline gives CDR1 SEHNR, CDR2 FQNEAQ (reference sequence). The CDR3 has 16 residues. The ends lost 5 bases at V and 4 bases at J; junction bases unmatched: 11. The CDR3 sequence: CASSPGVAGAPETQYF. As DNA, the CDR3 is TGTGCCAGCAGCCCTGGTGTAGCGGGAGCCCCAGAGACCCAGTACTTC.

The genes are TRBV25-1 and TRBJ2-1; unclear D gene. Trimming took off 2 bases at V and 8 bases at J, with 7 bases between the two ends. The germline V gene has CDR1 MGHDK and CDR2 SYGVNS. This CDR3 has 12 residues. CDR3 protein: CASSELHHEQFF. CDR3 nucleotide sequence: TGTGCCAGCAGTGAACTCCACCATGAGCAGTTCTTC.

The rearrangement links TRBV2 to TRBJ2-5, with TRBD2 matching over 9 bases. The CDR3 covers 15 residues. Germline V CDR1 and CDR2: SNHLY, FYNNEI. V lost 7 bases and J lost 4; bases outside the gene matches: 10. This chain's CDR3 is CASIFSGSGRETQYF. CDR3 nucleotides: TGTGCCAGCATTTTTAGCGGGAGCGGAAGAGAGACCCAGTACTTC.

This sequence joins TRBV11-2 and TRBJ2-1; 8 bases line up with TRBD1. This CDR3 is built from 16 residues. J lost 0 bases, V lost 4 bases, and 5 bases had no gene match. The germline V gene encodes CDR1 SGHAT and CDR2 FQNNGV. DNA of the CDR3: TGTGCCAGCAGCTCACATACAGGGGGCTCCTACAATGAGCAGTTCTTC. Translation: CASSSHTGGSYNEQFF.

The chain uses TRBV7-8 and TRBJ2-2; D unresolved. The length of the CDR3 is 15 residues. Germline V gene sequence: CDR1 SGHVS, CDR2 FQNEAQ. The V end lost 6 bases, the J end lost 2 bases, and 13 bases lay between the germline ends. CDR3: CASSPARFNTGELFF. The CDR3 DNA reads TGTGCCAGCAGTCCAGCCCGCTTCAACACCGGGGAGCTGTTTTTT.

The J gene is TRBJ2-1, the V gene TRBV18; the match to TRBD2 covers 10 bases. CDR3 size: 17 residues. Germline CDR1 KGHSH, CDR2 LQKENI. With 3 bases clipped from V and 7 bases from J, the junction kept 12 bases outside the gene matches. As DNA, the CDR3 is TGTGCCAGCTCACCTTTCCCAGCGGGAGGGCCGGGGAATGAGCAGTTCTTC. Its protein product is CASSPFPAGGPGNEQFF. The whole variable domain, filled in from reference TRBV18 and TRBJ2-1, reads NAGVMQNPRHLVRRRGQEARLRCSPMKGHSHVYWYRQLPEEGLKFMVYLQKENIIDESGMPKERFSAEFPKEGPSILRIQQVVRGDSAAYFCASSPFPAGGPGNEQFFGPGTRLTVL.

A note on this clone: This CDR3 is also generated by other DNA sequences in the sample. The chain employs TRBV10-3 and TRBJ2-7; the D gene is possibly TRBD1 (6 bases). Germline V CDR1 and CDR2: ENHRY, SYGVKD. Trimming cost V 5 bases and J 2 bases, with 10 bases left between them. This CDR3 comprises 13 residues. The CDR3 DNA sequence: TGTGCCATCAGTTACGACAGGACCTACGAGCAGTACTTC. As protein: CAISYDRTYEQYF.

The V and J genes are TRBV7-9 and TRBJ1-2; the D gene is possibly TRBD1 (5 bases). In germline, CDR1 is SEHNR, CDR2 FQNEAQ (reference sequence). Deletions cut 11 bases from V and 4 bases from J, with 14 bases between. This CDR3 region has 12 residues. The CDR3 coding sequence is TGTGCCGTAACGGGGGACCCCTATGGCTACACCTTC. It yields the protein CAVTGDPYGYTF.

The rearrangement uses TRBV9 and TRBJ1-2; a weak D match, TRBD1 (5 bases). Looked up from germline, CDR1 is SGDLS and CDR2 is YYNGEE. CDR3 length: 15 residues. Trimming left V 4 bases short and J 7 bases short, with 20 bases between. For the CDR3, the DNA is TGTGCCAGCAGCTCCCGTGGGTTCTCCGGGACTGGCTACACCTTC. This codes for CASSSRGFSGTGYTF.

In the case of this clone: In the same sample, other DNA sequences code for this CDR3. This sequence joins TRBV10-3 and TRBJ2-7; D gene uncertain. V was clipped by 0 bases and J by 5 bases, with 5 bases between them. The germline V gene has CDR1 ENHRY and CDR2 SYGVKD. This CDR3 comprises 12 residues. The chain's CDR3 is CAISESVDEQYF. The CDR3 DNA follows: TGTGCCATCAGTGAGTCCGTAGACGAGCAGTACTTC.

For the CDR3, the DNA is TGTGCCAGCAGCTCACGACAGGGATTCGAGACCGATACGCAGTATTTT. Translated: CASSSRQGFETDTQYF. The V gene is TRBV11-3, the J gene TRBJ2-3; 7 bases align to TRBD1. This CDR3 has 16 residues. Germline values: CDR1 SGHNT, CDR2 YENEEA. V trimming: 4 bases; J trimming: 6 bases; junction bases outside the gene matches: 13.